These 17 T cell receptor beta chains came from one sample sequenced in a study of radiotherapy plus CTLA-4 blockade in lung cancer (dated 2018 in TCRdb). Preparation of the library involved the immunoSEQ multiplex PCR assay. As stored in TCRdb, this immuneACCESS dataset retains in-frame rearrangements with V and J assigned. A fraction of the clones does not appear; measured against another copy, unresolved V genes explain less than half of the discrepancy, and the remainder lacks a known reason. Present in this sample are more than 90,000 clones, 78% of which were seen just once. Roughly 5% of the sample is taken by the ten largest. This sample comprised peripheral blood, obtained from a patient treated with radiotherapy plus ipilimumab. The receptors derive from a human donor with non-small cell lung cancer who had a partial response to radiotherapy plus ipilimumab.

For the CDR3, the DNA is TGTGCCTGGGCGAGCGGGAGTTCCTACAATGAGCAGTTCTTC. Translated, it gives CAWASGSSYNEQFF. V usage is TRBV30 and J usage is TRBJ2-1; 8 bases are a match to TRBD2. V trimming: 5 bases; J trimming: 1 base; junction bases outside the gene matches: 4. The CDR3 runs 14 residues. Germline V gene lookup returns CDR1 GTSNPN and CDR2 SVGIG (reference sequence).

This clone was recorded only once. CDR3 sequence: CASSLAGERNEKLFF. CDR3 bases: TGCGCCAGCAGCTTGGCGGGGGAACGGAATGAAAAACTGTTTTTT. The gene calls are TRBV5-1 and TRBJ1-4; the D gene is possibly TRBD1 (5 bases). The V gene's germline CDR1 is SGHRS and CDR2 YFSETQ. Trimming took off 0 bases at V and 5 bases at J, with 11 bases between the two ends. This CDR3 has 15 residues.

The chain uses TRBV5-6 and TRBJ2-2, with D tentatively TRBD1 (6 bases). V dropped 3 bases and J dropped 4 bases, with 16 bases sitting between them. Germline CDR1 is SGHDT and CDR2 is YYEEEE. This CDR3 region has 16 residues. In nucleotides, the CDR3 is TGTGCCAGCAGCTCGCGGCGGATAGGGGGCACCGGGGAGCTGTTTTTT. Translation gives CASSSRRIGGTGELFF.

In the case of this clone: This specimen includes other DNA sequences encoding the same CDR3. The chain has TRBV6-1 and TRBJ1-5; TRBD1 agrees at 8 bases. CDR3 length: 13 residues. V shed 7 bases and J 5 bases; nucleotides not matched to a gene: 4. CDR1 is MNHNS, CDR2 SASEGT, per germline. The CDR3 nucleotides are TGTGCCAGCACCGGACAGGGTGATCAGCCCCAGCATTTT. Amino acid sequence: CASTGQGDQPQHF.

A single count supports this clone. The J gene is TRBJ1-5, the V gene TRBV6-1; 9 nucleotides align to TRBD1. The CDR3 is made up of 13 amino acids. V was clipped by 6 bases and J by 6 bases; unmatched bases: 3. The V gene's germline CDR1 is MNHNS and CDR2 SASEGT. CDR3 in DNA: TGTGCCAGCAGGGACAGGGGAGGTCAGCCCCAGCATTTT. This codes for CASRDRGGQPQHF.

The genes are TRBV5-1 and TRBJ1-2; a weak D match, TRBD1 (6 bases). Trimming took 3 bases from V and 7 from J, leaving 16 bases between them. The CDR3 runs 14 residues. The germline gives CDR1 SGHRS, CDR2 YFSETQ. The CDR3 DNA follows: TGCGCCAGCAGCTCCTCGAATACAGGGTCTGGCTACACCTTC. Its protein is CASSSSNTGSGYTF.

J is TRBJ2-7 and V is TRBV25-1; D gene unclear. The CDR3 covers 14 residues. Per the germline V gene, CDR1 is MGHDK and CDR2 is SYGVNS. V was trimmed by 5 bases and J by 2 bases, leaving 13 bases between them. Here the CDR3 DNA reads TGTGCCAGCAGTCCTACAGCCAGAGCCTACGAGCAGTACTTC. It yields the protein CASSPTARAYEQYF.

CDR3: CASSLRLGLGSGNTIYF. Written as DNA, the CDR3 is TGTGCCAGCAGCTTACGCCTCGGACTTGGCTCTGGAAACACCATATATTTT. This sequence joins TRBV7-9 and TRBJ1-3, with D uncertain. The CDR3 runs to 17 residues. The V end was cut by 2 bases, the J end by 0 bases, with 14 bases between. Germline V lookup: CDR1 SEHNR, CDR2 FQNEAQ (reference sequence).

The J gene is TRBJ2-1, the V gene TRBV7-2, with D maybe TRBD2 (5 bases). The CDR3 extends over 14 amino acids. CDR1 and CDR2 from the germline V gene are SGHTA and FQGNSA. V lost 5 bases to trimming and J lost 9 bases, with 17 bases between them. CDR3 nucleotide sequence: TGTGCCAGCAGCGTAGGACTCCCGGGAAGTGAGCAGTTCTTC. This sequence encodes CASSVGLPGSEQFF.

CDR3 nucleotides: TGTGCCAGCAGCACCGGGACACCTTCTGGGGCCAACGTCCTGACTTTC. Its protein is CASSTGTPSGANVLTF. The chain recombines TRBV7-2 with TRBJ2-6; TRBD1 is a possible D gene (6 bases). The CDR3 is made up of 16 amino acids. The ends were cut back, 5 bases at V and 1 base at J, with 12 bases in the middle. Germline CDR1 and CDR2: SGHTA and FQGNSA.

The chain combines TRBV6-6 with TRBJ2-5, with a tentative D call TRBD2 (6 bases). This CDR3 contains 16 residues. The germline V gene encodes CDR1 MNHNY and CDR2 SVGAGI (reference sequence). The V and J ends lost 4 bases and 2 bases respectively, with 17 bases between them. The DNA for the CDR3 is TGTGCCAGCAGTTCCAGAACGGCTAGCGCTCAAGAGACCCAGTACTTC. Encoded protein: CASSSRTASAQETQYF.

This CDR3 reads CASSDGTADTGELFF. For the CDR3, the DNA is TGTGCCAGCAGCGACGGGACTGCGGACACCGGGGAGCTGTTTTTT. The chain combines TRBV7-3 with TRBJ2-2; D is possibly TRBD2 (6 bases). The CDR3 covers 15 residues. CDR1 is SGHTA and CDR2 is FQGTGA in the germline V gene. The V and J ends lost 5 bases and 3 bases respectively, with 13 bases between them.

The sample holds one count of this clone. V and J are TRBV2 and TRBJ1-1; no definite D call. V dropped 6 bases and J dropped 0 bases, with 8 bases sitting between them. The CDR3 totals 13 residues. Germline V gene sequence: CDR1 SNHLY, CDR2 FYNNEI. In DNA form, the CDR3 reads TGTGCCAGCAGGGAGGAGGTGAACACTGAAGCTTTCTTT. Translation gives CASREEVNTEAFF.

The genes are TRBV6-1 and TRBJ2-5; D is perhaps TRBD2 (7 bases). The end of the DNA fits TRBJ2-7 better, so the J call may be wrong. CDR1 is MNHNS, CDR2 SASEGT, per germline. This CDR3 is 17 amino acids long. CDR3 residues: CASSEALGGGLKNEQYF. CDR3 in DNA: TGTGCCAGCAGTGAAGCGCTAGGGGGAGGGCTTAAGAACGAGCAGTACTTC.

The chain recombines TRBV7-3 with TRBJ1-2; weak D call: TRBD1 (6 bases). Trimming took off 3 bases at V and 14 bases at J, with 16 bases between the two ends. CDR1 SGHTA and CDR2 FQGTGA come from the germline V gene. This CDR3 spans 12 amino acids. The CDR3 region has the DNA TGTGCCAGCAGCTTCGGGGACACGGCGTTAACCTTC. Its translation: CASSFGDTALTF. Full variable domain (rest looked up from reference TRBV7-3 and TRBJ1-2): GAGVSQTPSNKVTEKGKYVELRCDPISGHTALYWYRQSLGQGPEFLIYFQGTGAADDSGLPNDRFFAVRPEGSVSTLKIQRTERGDSAVYLCASSFGDTALTFGSGTRLTVV.

The chain employs TRBV5-1 and TRBJ2-1; the match to TRBD2 covers 15 bases. CDR3 length: 18 residues. Germline V CDR1 and CDR2: SGHRS, YFSETQ. V lost 4 bases and J lost 7; bases outside the gene matches: 12. The CDR3 spells CASSLHGLAGGPGNEQFF. The CDR3 nucleotides are TGCGCCAGCAGCCTACACGGACTAGCGGGAGGGCCTGGGAATGAGCAGTTCTTC. The full variable domain, its missing parts supplied by reference TRBV5-1 and TRBJ2-1, is KAGVTQTPRYLIKTRGQQVTLSCSPISGHRSVSWYQQTPGQGLQFLFEYFSETQRNKGNFPGRFSGRQFSNSRSEMNVSTLELGDSALYLCASSLHGLAGGPGNEQFFGPGTRLTVL.

The J gene is TRBJ2-5, the V gene TRBV5-4; TRBD1 matches at 7 bases. The CDR3 is 14 residues long. From germline, CDR1 is SGHNT and CDR2 YYREEE (reference sequence). V gave up 3 bases and J gave up 3 bases; unmatched junction bases: 5. The CDR3 loop is CASSSGTEKETQYF. The CDR3 DNA reads as TGTGCCAGCAGCTCCGGGACAGAGAAAGAGACCCAGTACTTC.